Listed below are T cell receptor beta chains from one sample, sequenced in a study of T cell responses to AZD1222 COVID-19 vaccine. TCRdb's copy holds only in-frame clones and misses some; the assay was immunoSEQ multiplex PCR. Among 95,000 to 100,000 clones listed, 85% to 95% were seen once. The specimen was peripheral blood, collected on day 0 of AZD1222 vaccination. These receptors all stem from an adult in good health. Each CDR3 is given with its conserved first and last residue. The D gene is left open where the match is weak. Clone sizes are given selectively: once, few, many, or a class where the clone is expanded.

V gene: TRBV6-2/TRBV6-3; clone size: .; D gene: TRBD1; J gene: TRBJ1-1; CDR3 protein: CASSYRTGSEAFF; CDR3 DNA: TGTGCCAGCAGTTACAGGACAGGTTCTGAAGCTTTCTTT
V gene: TRBV15; clone size: few; D gene: .; J gene: TRBJ2-7; CDR3 protein: CATNRPGQSTYEQYF; CDR3 DNA: TGTGCCACCAACCGACCGGGACAATCGACCTACGAGCAGTACTTC
V gene: TRBV18; clone size: .; D gene: .; J gene: TRBJ1-3; CDR3 protein: CASSLKAVGLDNTIYF; CDR3 DNA: TGTGCCAGCTCCCTTAAGGCGGTGGGTCTCGACAACACCATATATTTT
V gene: TRBV25-1; clone size: once; D gene: TRBD1; J gene: TRBJ1-2; CDR3 protein: CASSPGQGRYGYTF; CDR3 DNA: TGTGCCAGCTCCCCCGGACAGGGTAGATATGGCTACACCTTC
V gene: TRBV30; clone size: .; D gene: TRBD1; J gene: TRBJ1-1; CDR3 protein: CAWSHRGVNTEAFF; CDR3 DNA: TGTGCCTGGAGTCACAGGGGGGTGAACACTGAAGCTTTCTTT
V gene: TRBV5-1; clone size: .; D gene: .; J gene: TRBJ1-3; CDR3 protein: CASSPRSSGNTIYF; CDR3 DNA: TGCGCCAGCAGCCCGAGGAGCTCTGGAAACACCATATATTTT
V gene: TRBV29-1; clone size: .; D gene: TRBD1; J gene: TRBJ1-1; CDR3 protein: CSVRGTGTTEAFF; CDR3 DNA: TGCAGCGTTAGAGGGACAGGGACCACTGAAGCTTTCTTT
V gene: TRBV7-2; clone size: .; D gene: .; J gene: TRBJ2-7; CDR3 protein: CASSLYPDQYEQYF; CDR3 DNA: TGTGCCAGCAGCTTATATCCGGATCAGTACGAGCAGTACTTC
V gene: TRBV19; clone size: .; D gene: .; J gene: TRBJ1-2; CDR3 protein: CASRPLGLQGGYGYTF; CDR3 DNA: TGTGCCAGTAGACCCCTGGGGCTACAGGGAGGTTATGGCTACACCTTC
V gene: TRBV7-9; clone size: .; D gene: .; J gene: TRBJ1-2; CDR3 protein: CASSPGGRDYGYTF; CDR3 DNA: TGTGCCAGCAGCCCTGGGGGGAGAGACTATGGCTACACCTTC
V gene: TRBV19; clone size: .; D gene: .; J gene: TRBJ2-3; CDR3 protein: CATRRRGDTDTQYF; CDR3 DNA: TGTGCCACCCGCCGTAGGGGGGACACAGATACGCAGTATTTT
V gene: TRBV7-9; clone size: .; D gene: .; J gene: TRBJ1-2; CDR3 protein: CASSLVQPYGYTF; CDR3 DNA: TGTGCCAGCAGCTTAGTACAGCCCTATGGCTACACCTTC
V gene: TRBV7-9; clone size: .; D gene: .; J gene: TRBJ1-5; CDR3 protein: CASSSKETGQLGQPQHF; CDR3 DNA: TGTGCCAGCAGCTCCAAAGAGACAGGCCAGTTGGGTCAGCCCCAGCATTTT
V gene: TRBV6-1; clone size: .; D gene: .; J gene: TRBJ2-3; CDR3 protein: CASSDRTRTDTQYF; CDR3 DNA: TGTGCCAGCAGTGACAGGACCCGCACAGATACGCAGTATTTT
V gene: TRBV4-3; clone size: .; D gene: .; J gene: TRBJ1-1; CDR3 protein: CASSQDSGGTEAFF; CDR3 DNA: TGCGCCAGCAGCCAAGATTCGGGGGGTACTGAAGCTTTCTTT
V gene: TRBV18; clone size: .; D gene: .; J gene: TRBJ2-7; CDR3 protein: CASSPPGRDHEQYF; CDR3 DNA: TGTGCCAGCTCACCACCGGGCAGGGACCACGAGCAGTACTTC
V gene: TRBV5-1; clone size: .; D gene: .; J gene: TRBJ1-4; CDR3 protein: CASSPGEGSLFF; CDR3 DNA: TGCGCCAGCAGCCCAGGCGAGGGTTCACTGTTTTTT
V gene: TRBV30; clone size: .; D gene: .; J gene: TRBJ1-4; CDR3 protein: CAWSVETGEKLFF; CDR3 DNA: TGTGCCTGGAGTGTAGAGACTGGGGAAAAACTGTTTTTT
V gene: TRBV4-3; clone size: .; D gene: .; J gene: TRBJ1-2; CDR3 protein: CASSQETARNYGYTF; CDR3 DNA: TGCGCCAGCAGCCAAGAGACAGCACGAAACTATGGCTACACCTTC
V gene: TRBV12-3/TRBV12-4; clone size: .; D gene: TRBD1; J gene: TRBJ2-7; CDR3 protein: CASAGQGAYEQYF; CDR3 DNA: TGTGCCAGCGCGGGACAGGGGGCCTACGAGCAGTACTTC
V gene: TRBV29-1; clone size: .; D gene: TRBD1; J gene: TRBJ1-1; CDR3 protein: CSVGTGGLTEAFF; CDR3 DNA: TGCAGCGTTGGGACAGGGGGTCTCACTGAAGCTTTCTTT
V gene: TRBV4-1; clone size: .; D gene: .; J gene: TRBJ2-1; CDR3 protein: CASLRRAGSDEQFF; CDR3 DNA: TGCGCCAGTCTAAGGAGGGCCGGGTCGGATGAGCAGTTCTTC
V gene: TRBV9; clone size: .; D gene: TRBD2; J gene: TRBJ2-1; CDR3 protein: CASSPRTSGSYEQFF; CDR3 DNA: TGTGCCAGCAGCCCCCGGACTAGCGGGAGTTATGAGCAGTTCTTC
V gene: TRBV19; clone size: .; D gene: TRBD1; J gene: TRBJ1-5; CDR3 protein: CASSSNRGNQPQHF; CDR3 DNA: TGTGCCAGTAGTTCGAACAGGGGGAATCAGCCCCAGCATTTT
V gene: TRBV19; clone size: many; D gene: .; J gene: TRBJ2-7; CDR3 protein: CASSIGQDVAYEQYF; CDR3 DNA: TGTGCCAGTAGTATAGGCCAGGATGTAGCGTACGAGCAGTACTTC
V gene: TRBV19; clone size: once; D gene: .; J gene: TRBJ1-1; CDR3 protein: CASSLNRRDKRNTEAFF; CDR3 DNA: TGTGCCAGTAGTCTAAACCGCCGGGACAAAAGGAACACTGAAGCTTTCTTT
V gene: TRBV7-9; clone size: .; D gene: .; J gene: TRBJ1-4; CDR3 protein: CASSRRQTSNEKLFF; CDR3 DNA: TGTGCCAGCAGCAGAAGACAGACCTCTAATGAAAAACTGTTTTTT
V gene: TRBV7-8; clone size: .; D gene: .; J gene: TRBJ2-5; CDR3 protein: CASRGSPVGFQETQYF; CDR3 DNA: TGTGCCAGCAGGGGTAGCCCTGTGGGATTCCAAGAGACCCAGTACTTC
V gene: TRBV7-3; clone size: .; D gene: .; J gene: TRBJ2-2; CDR3 protein: CASSLLQDKNTGELFF; CDR3 DNA: TGTGCCAGCAGCCTCCTTCAGGACAAGAACACCGGGGAGCTGTTTTTT
V gene: TRBV18; clone size: .; D gene: .; J gene: TRBJ1-6; CDR3 protein: CASSPRGGDFGNSPLHF; CDR3 DNA: TGTGCCAGCTCACCACGGGGAGGGGACTTCGGAAATTCACCCCTCCACTTT
V gene: TRBV29-1; clone size: .; D gene: .; J gene: TRBJ1-1; CDR3 protein: CSVETPRAVGTEAFF; CDR3 DNA: TGCAGCGTCGAAACACCCAGGGCGGTAGGAACTGAAGCTTTCTTT
V gene: TRBV10-3; clone size: .; D gene: .; J gene: TRBJ1-1; CDR3 protein: CAISAGDEAFF; CDR3 DNA: TGTGCCATCAGTGCTGGGGATGAAGCTTTCTTT